This TCR beta chain was captured by sequencing in a study of T-cell memory formation after mild COVID-19. Germline CDR1 is SGDLS and CDR2 is YYNGEE. The V gene end was trimmed by 0 bases and the J gene end by 8 bases; junction bases not matched to a gene: 8. The CDR3 is 15 residues long. Study-wide findings and caveats: Detection of some responders pre-infection suggested pre-existing cross-reactive memory T cells participated.

TCRdb re-derived calls from the 5' RACE reads in MiXCR, one entry per CDR3 protein. The profile shows a few hundred thousand distinct CDR3 sequences, roughly 15% of them singletons. Worth noting for this clonotype: Antigen specificity is unknown.

The chain uses TRBV9 and TRBJ2-4, with 7 bases matching TRBD1. Sequenced sample: PBMCs or a T cell subset sorted from them (not recorded which). This clonotype originated in a man between 18 and 35 years old who had mild COVID-19 (a few samples of this study predate the infection). Cell type and time point are not known. The CDR3 coding sequence is TGTGCCAGCAGCGTAGGGGGCAGGGGGAGCGACATTCAGTACTTC. As protein: CASSVGGRGSDIQYF.